This T cell receptor beta chain was found in a study of shared clonotypes between healthy human individuals. CDR1 is MDHEN, CDR2 SYDVKM, per germline. CDR3 size: 16 residues. Trimming removed 5 bases from V and 5 bases from J, with 22 bases in between. The assay ran at deep level. TCRdb's table, derived via immunoSEQ multiplex PCR, lists solely in-frame clones and lacks some. The sample yields some 1,600,000 clones, under 99% seen once. The chain joins TRBV28 to TRBJ2-7; D gene ambiguous. The clonotype originates from a young man in good health. Sequenced sample: naive CD4+ T cells sorted from blood. Subset here: CD45RA+ positively selected. In nucleotides, the CDR3 is TGTGCCAGCAGTCAAAAAGGGTGGGATCAAGCCCACGAGCAGTACTTC. It specifies CASSQKGWDQAHEQYF.